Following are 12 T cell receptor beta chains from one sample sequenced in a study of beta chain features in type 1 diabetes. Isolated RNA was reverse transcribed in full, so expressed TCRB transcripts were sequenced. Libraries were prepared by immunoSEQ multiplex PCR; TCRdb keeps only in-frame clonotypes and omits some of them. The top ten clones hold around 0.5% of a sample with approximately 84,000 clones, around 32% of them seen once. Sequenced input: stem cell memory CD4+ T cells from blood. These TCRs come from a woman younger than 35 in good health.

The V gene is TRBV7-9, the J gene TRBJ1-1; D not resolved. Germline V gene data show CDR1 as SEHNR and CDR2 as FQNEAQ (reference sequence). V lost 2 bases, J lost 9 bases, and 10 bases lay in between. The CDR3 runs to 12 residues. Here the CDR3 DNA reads TGTGCCAGCAGCTTAAATGGGCGAAAAGCTTTCTTT. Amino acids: CASSLNGRKAFF.

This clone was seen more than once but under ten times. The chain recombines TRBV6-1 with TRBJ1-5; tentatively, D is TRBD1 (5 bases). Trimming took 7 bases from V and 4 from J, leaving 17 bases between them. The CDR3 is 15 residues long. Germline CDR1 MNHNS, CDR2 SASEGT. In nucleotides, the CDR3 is TGTGCCAGCAAAAAGGGGACTTTATCTAATCAGCCCCAGCATTTT. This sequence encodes CASKKGTLSNQPQHF.

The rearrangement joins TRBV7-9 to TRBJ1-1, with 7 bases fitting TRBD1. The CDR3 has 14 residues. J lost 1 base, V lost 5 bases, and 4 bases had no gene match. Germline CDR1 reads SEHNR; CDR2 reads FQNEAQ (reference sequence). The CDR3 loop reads CASSPGQTNTEAFF. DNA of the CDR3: TGTGCCAGCAGCCCGGGACAGACGAACACTGAAGCTTTCTTT.

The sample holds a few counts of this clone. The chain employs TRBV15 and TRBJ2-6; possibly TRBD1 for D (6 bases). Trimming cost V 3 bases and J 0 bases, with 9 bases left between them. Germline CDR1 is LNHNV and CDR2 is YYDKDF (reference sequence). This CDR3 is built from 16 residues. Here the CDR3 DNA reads TGTGCCACCAGCAGTGGACAGAGCTCTGGGGCCAACGTCCTGACTTTC. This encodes CATSSGQSSGANVLTF. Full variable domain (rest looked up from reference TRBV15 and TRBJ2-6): DAMVIQNPRYQVTQFGKPVTLSCSQTLNHNVMYWYQQKSSQAPKLLFHYYDKDFNNEADTPDNFQSRRPNTSFCFLDIRSPGLGDTAMYLCATSSGQSSGANVLTFGAGSRLTVL.

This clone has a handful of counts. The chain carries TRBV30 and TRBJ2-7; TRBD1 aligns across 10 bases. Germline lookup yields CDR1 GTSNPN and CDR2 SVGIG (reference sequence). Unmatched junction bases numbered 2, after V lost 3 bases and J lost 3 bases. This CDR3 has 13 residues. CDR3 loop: CAWRRDRGYEQYF. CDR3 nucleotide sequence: TGTGCCTGGAGAAGGGACAGGGGCTACGAGCAGTACTTC.

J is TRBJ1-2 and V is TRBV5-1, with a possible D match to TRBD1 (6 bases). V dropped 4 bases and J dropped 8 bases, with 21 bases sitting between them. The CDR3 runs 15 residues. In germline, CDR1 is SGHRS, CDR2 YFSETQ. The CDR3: CASSPGLDSFGGYTF. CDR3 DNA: TGCGCCAGCAGCCCGGGTTTGGACAGCTTCGGAGGCTACACCTTC.

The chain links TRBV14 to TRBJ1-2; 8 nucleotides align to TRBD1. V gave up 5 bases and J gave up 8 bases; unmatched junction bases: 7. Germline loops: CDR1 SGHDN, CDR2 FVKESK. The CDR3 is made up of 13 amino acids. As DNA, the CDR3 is TGTGCCAGCAGCTCCGGACAGGGAAGAGGCTACACCTTC. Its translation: CASSSGQGRGYTF.

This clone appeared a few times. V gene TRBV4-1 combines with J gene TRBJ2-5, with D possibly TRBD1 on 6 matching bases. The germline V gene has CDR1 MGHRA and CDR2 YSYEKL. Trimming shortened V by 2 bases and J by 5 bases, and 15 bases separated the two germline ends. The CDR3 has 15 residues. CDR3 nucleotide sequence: TGCGCCAGCAGCCAACAGCTGGACGACAGGGAGACCCAGTACTTC. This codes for CASSQQLDDRETQYF.

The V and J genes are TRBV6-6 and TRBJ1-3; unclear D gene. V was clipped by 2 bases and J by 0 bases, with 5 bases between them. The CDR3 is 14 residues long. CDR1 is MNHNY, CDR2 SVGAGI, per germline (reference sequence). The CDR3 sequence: CASSYPRSGNTIYF. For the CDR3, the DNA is TGTGCCAGCAGTTACCCCCGCTCTGGAAACACCATATATTTT.

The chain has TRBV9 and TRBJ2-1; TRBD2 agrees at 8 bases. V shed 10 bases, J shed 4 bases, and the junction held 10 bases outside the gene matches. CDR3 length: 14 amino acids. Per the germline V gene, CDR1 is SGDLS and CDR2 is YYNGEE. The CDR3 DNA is TGTGCCCGGGGGGGCGACCCTCTTTACAATGAGCAGTTCTTC. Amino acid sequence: CARGGDPLYNEQFF.

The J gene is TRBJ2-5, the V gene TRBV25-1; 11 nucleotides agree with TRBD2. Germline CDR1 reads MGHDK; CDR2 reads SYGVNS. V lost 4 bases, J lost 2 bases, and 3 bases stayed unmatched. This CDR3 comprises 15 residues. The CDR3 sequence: CASSAGTSGQETQYF. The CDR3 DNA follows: TGTGCCAGCAGTGCTGGGACTAGCGGACAAGAGACCCAGTACTTC.

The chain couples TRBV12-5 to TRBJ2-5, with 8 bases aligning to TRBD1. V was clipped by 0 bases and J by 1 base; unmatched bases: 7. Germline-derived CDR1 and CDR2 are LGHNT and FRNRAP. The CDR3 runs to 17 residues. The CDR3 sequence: CASGLVGTGPSQETQYF. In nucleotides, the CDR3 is TGTGCTAGTGGTTTGGTAGGGACAGGACCATCCCAAGAGACCCAGTACTTC.